This T cell receptor (beta chain) was recovered during a study of blood T cell repertoires in COVID-19. Overall study context: The study drew acute and convalescent COVID-19 samples from the United States, Italy and Spain.

The CDR3 covers 14 residues. The germline gives CDR1 SGHKS, CDR2 YYEKEE (reference sequence). V trimming: 2 bases; J trimming: 5 bases; junction bases outside the gene matches: 5. Generated by immunoSEQ multiplex PCR, the TCRdb table keeps only in-frame clones and is missing some. The table shows about 63,000 clones, with roughly three quarters occurring only once. Sequenced: peripheral blood. This chain joins TRBV5-5 and TRBJ2-5; 8 bases are a match to TRBD1. This TCR was sampled from a woman of 80 years or more with acute or convalescent COVID-19. The CDR3 region is CASSFPGGPETQYF. CDR3 nucleotide sequence: TGTGCCAGCAGCTTTCCAGGGGGCCCTGAGACCCAGTACTTC.